These T cell receptor beta chains were read from a single sample in a study of T cell responses to AZD1222 COVID-19 vaccine. Repertoires were generated with immunoSEQ multiplex PCR, while TCRdb's copy carries only in-frame clones and drops some. This table has 100,000 to 150,000 clones, 90% appearing once. The sample in question was peripheral blood, obtained on day 0 of MenACWY control vaccination. The source is an adult in good health. Both conserved end residues are part of each CDR3. A D gene is named only where the DNA matches it firmly. Not every row has a clone size; where given, it reads once, few, many or a size class.

j_call clone_size v_call d_call cdr3_nt cdr3_aa
TRBJ2-3 - TRBV19 - TGTGCCAGTAGTATGGGACCAGGAAGCACAGATACGCAGTATTTT CASSMGPGSTDTQYF
TRBJ2-7 - TRBV6-5 - TGTGCCAGCAGTTACTCGAGGGGACACAGCTCCTACGAGCAGTACTTC CASSYSRGHSSYEQYF
TRBJ2-1 - TRBV29-1 TRBD2 TGCAGCGTTGTGAGGCTAGCGGACAATGAGCAGTTCTTC CSVVRLADNEQFF
TRBJ2-3 - TRBV6-4 TRBD1 TGTGCCAGCAGTAGGGGGCCTCGCTCAGATACGCAGTATTTT CASSRGPRSDTQYF
TRBJ2-2 once TRBV5-6 - TGTGCCAGCAGCTTGCGAGGGGCCGCGAACACCGGGGAGCTGTTTTTT CASSLRGAANTGELFF
TRBJ2-3 few TRBV27 TRBD2 TGTGCCAGCAGGTCTAGCGGGACGGGAGATACGCAGTATTTT CASRSSGTGDTQYF
TRBJ2-5 - TRBV19 TRBD1 TGTGCCAGTAGTATAAATACAGGGGCGGAGACCCAGTACTTC CASSINTGAETQYF
TRBJ2-3 - TRBV9 - TGTGCCAGCAGCGTAATGGACTTCCATGGTAGCGCAGATACGCAGTATTTT CASSVMDFHGSADTQYF
TRBJ1-6 - TRBV7-2 - TGTGCCAGCAGCTTACTTGACAGCGCCCCCCTCCACTTT CASSLLDSAPLHF
TRBJ2-5 - TRBV19 TRBD1 TGTGCTCCCGTCGGGACAGGGTACCAAGAGACCCAGTACTTC CAPVGTGYQETQYF
TRBJ1-1 - TRBV7-9 - TGTGCCAGCAGCTTCGGTCCTGAAGCTTTCTTT CASSFGPEAFF
TRBJ1-2 - TRBV28 - TGTGCCAGCAGTTTAGAGCAGGGAGGGGGTGGCTACACCTTC CASSLEQGGGGYTF
TRBJ1-6 once TRBV14 - TGTGCCAGCAGCCAAGCCTCCGGGGTGGGTTCACCCCTCCACTTT CASSQASGVGSPLHF
TRBJ2-5 - TRBV28 - TGTGCCAGCTCCTTTGGGAAGGAGACCCAGTACTTC CASSFGKETQYF
TRBJ2-3 - TRBV18 TRBD2 TGTGCCAGCTCACTTTCTAGCGGGGGTGCAGATACGCAGTATTTT CASSLSSGGADTQYF
TRBJ2-1 - TRBV6-1 - TGTGCCAGCAGAAACTCCTACAATGAGCAGTTCTTC CASRNSYNEQFF
TRBJ1-2 - TRBV28 - TGTGCCAGCAACGTAATTCGATCGGGCTATGGCTACACCTTC CASNVIRSGYGYTF
TRBJ1-2 - TRBV6-2/TRBV6-3 - TGTGCCAGCAGTTACTCGAACGGCGGATTCTATGGCTACACCTTC CASSYSNGGFYGYTF
TRBJ1-2 - TRBV28 - TGTGCCAGCAGTCCCGCTTCCCCGTATGGCTACACCTTC CASSPASPYGYTF
TRBJ1-1 few TRBV7-8 TRBD1 TGTGCCAGCAGCTCCAACTCCGGGACAGGGTATTTGAACACTGAAGCTTTCTTT CASSSNSGTGYLNTEAFF
TRBJ2-3 - TRBV27 TRBD2 TGTGCCACCCTCACTAGCGGGGGAGCTAGCACAGATACGCAGTATTTT CATLTSGGASTDTQYF
TRBJ1-4 - TRBV28 - TGTGCCAGCAACCCCCTCGGCAGGGTTAGTGATGAAAAACTGTTTTTT CASNPLGRVSDEKLFF
TRBJ2-7 once TRBV14 - TGTGCCAGCAGCCAAGTTGGCTCATCTTTGGCCGAGCAGTACTTC CASSQVGSSLAEQYF
TRBJ1-5 - TRBV5-8 - TGTGCCAGCAGCTCATATCAGCCCCAGCATTTT CASSSYQPQHF
TRBJ1-3 - TRBV5-1 - TGCGCCAGCAGCTTGGAGCAGGTCTCTGGAAACACCATATATTTT CASSLEQVSGNTIYF
TRBJ2-1 - TRBV6-5 - TGTGCCAGCATAGGGTTCGGTTCTGAGCAGTTCTTC CASIGFGSEQFF
TRBJ2-7 - TRBV11-2 TRBD2 TGTGCCAGCAGCTCACTGACTAGCGGGAGTTACGAGCAGTACTTC CASSSLTSGSYEQYF
TRBJ1-1 - TRBV4-3 TRBD1 TGCGCCAGCAGCCCCGACAGGGAGTTGACTGAAGCTTTCTTT CASSPDRELTEAFF
TRBJ1-5 - TRBV20-1 - TGCAGTGCTAGTCCAGGAGATAGCAATCAGCCCCAGCATTTT CSASPGDSNQPQHF
TRBJ1-2 - TRBV2 TRBD1 TGTGCCAGCAAAATGGACAGGTCCGATGGCTACACCTTC CASKMDRSDGYTF
TRBJ2-5 - TRBV6-6 - TGTGCCAGCAGTTACGTTAACCAAGAGACCCAGTACTTC CASSYVNQETQYF
TRBJ1-6 - TRBV10-1 - TGCGCCAGCACCGAGGGAGGGTATGCTTCACCCCTCCACTTT CASTEGGYASPLHF
TRBJ2-2 - TRBV11-3 - TGTGCCAGCAGCCCCTATTCGGGTACCGGGGAGCTGTTTTTT CASSPYSGTGELFF
TRBJ2-7 - TRBV7-2 TRBD2 TGTGCCAGCAGCGGGGAACCCGCTTCTAGCGGGAGGTACTACGAGCAGTACTTC CASSGEPASSGRYYEQYF
TRBJ1-3 once TRBV7-6 - TGTGCCAGCAGCTCTACGACAGGACTCACTGGAAACACCATATATTTT CASSSTTGLTGNTIYF
TRBJ1-2 - TRBV9 TRBD1 TGTGCCAGCAGCGTAGAACTGGGACAGTCCAACTATGGCTACACCTTC CASSVELGQSNYGYTF
TRBJ1-2 - TRBV2 TRBD1 TGTGCCAGCAGCGGGCCTATTGGACAGGGGGTGTATGGCTACACCTTC CASSGPIGQGVYGYTF
TRBJ1-3 - TRBV18 - TGTGCCAGCTCAACAGGACAGACCTACTCTGGAAACACCATATATTTT CASSTGQTYSGNTIYF
TRBJ2-1 few TRBV4-2 - TGTGCCAGCAGCCAAGATCCGACGAGCTCCTACAATGAGCAGTTCTTC CASSQDPTSSYNEQFF
TRBJ1-6 - TRBV4-2 TRBD1 TGTGCCAGCAGCCAAGACAGGGGGGGAAATAATTCACCCCTCCACTTT CASSQDRGGNNSPLHF
TRBJ1-2 once TRBV19 - TGTGCCAGTAGTACCCCCACCCAGGGAGGATATGGCTACACCTTC CASSTPTQGGYGYTF
TRBJ2-2 - TRBV11-1 TRBD2 TGTGCCAGCAGCTTCCGACTAGCGGGAGGGCCCGGGGAGCTGTTTTTT CASSFRLAGGPGELFF
TRBJ2-5 - TRBV10-1 TRBD1 TGCGCCAGCAGCCCCGACAGGGGGCGGGAGACCCAGTACTTC CASSPDRGRETQYF
TRBJ1-5 few TRBV7-2 - TGTGCCAGCAGCGGGACCCCCGGACATCAGCCCCAGCATTTT CASSGTPGHQPQHF
TRBJ1-1 - TRBV28 - TGTGCCAGCAGTCCGGACAATCTGAACACTGAAGCTTTCTTT CASSPDNLNTEAFF
TRBJ2-1 - TRBV5-1 TRBD2 TGCGCCAGCAGCTTGACGCGGGAGAGCTCCTACAATGAGCAGTTCTTC CASSLTRESSYNEQFF
TRBJ1-1 - TRBV5-1 - TGCGCCAGCAGCTTAGGAGGGAACACTGAAGCTTTCTTT CASSLGGNTEAFF
TRBJ1-2 - TRBV29-1 - TGCAGCGTTGAGGGGGGCAAGGGCTACACCTTC CSVEGGKGYTF
TRBJ2-1 - TRBV5-6 TRBD2 TGTGCCAGCAGCAGGACTAGCGGGGGCGACAATGAGCAGTTCTTC CASSRTSGGDNEQFF
TRBJ1-5 - TRBV6-5 TRBD1 TGTGCCAGCAGGACGGGGACAGGGAGTCAGCCCCAGCATTTT CASRTGTGSQPQHF
TRBJ1-2 - TRBV28 TRBD1 TGTGCCAGCAGTTCGGACAGGGTTCATGGCTACACCTTC CASSSDRVHGYTF
TRBJ1-2 few TRBV5-5 - TGTGCCAGCAGCTGGGGGGAAGGGAACTATGGCTACACCTTC CASSWGEGNYGYTF
TRBJ2-2 - TRBV3-1/TRBV3-2 TRBD2 TGTGCCAGCAGTCTCCCCGGGGGGATCCAGACCGGGGAGCTGTTTTTT CASSLPGGIQTGELFF
TRBJ2-2 - TRBV11-2 TRBD2 TGTGCCAGCAGCTTGCTCCTAGCGGGCTATGTGGTCACCGGGGAGCTGTTTTTT CASSLLLAGYVVTGELFF
TRBJ1-6 - TRBV5-1 - TGCGCCAGCAGCTCAGACAGCTCCTATAATTCACCCCTCCACTTT CASSSDSSYNSPLHF
TRBJ2-3 - TRBV11-2 - TGTGCCAGCAGCTTCGGGACACCCGGGGGGGATACGCAGTATTTT CASSFGTPGGDTQYF
TRBJ2-6 - TRBV15 - TGTGCCACCCAGAAAGGGGGGATCTCTGGGGCCAACGTCCTGACTTTC CATQKGGISGANVLTF
TRBJ2-3 - TRBV24-1 - TGTGCCACCAGTCTCAGGGGCCTACAGACTGGACGGGGCGCAGATACGCAGTATTTT CATSLRGLQTGRGADTQYF
TRBJ1-6 - TRBV6-5 - TGTGCCAGCAGACAGGGAACATATAATTCACCCCTCCACTTT CASRQGTYNSPLHF
TRBJ1-1 - TRBV28 - TGTGCCAGCAGTCCTCCCTTTTGGGGGAAGAACACTGAAGCTTTCTTT CASSPPFWGKNTEAFF